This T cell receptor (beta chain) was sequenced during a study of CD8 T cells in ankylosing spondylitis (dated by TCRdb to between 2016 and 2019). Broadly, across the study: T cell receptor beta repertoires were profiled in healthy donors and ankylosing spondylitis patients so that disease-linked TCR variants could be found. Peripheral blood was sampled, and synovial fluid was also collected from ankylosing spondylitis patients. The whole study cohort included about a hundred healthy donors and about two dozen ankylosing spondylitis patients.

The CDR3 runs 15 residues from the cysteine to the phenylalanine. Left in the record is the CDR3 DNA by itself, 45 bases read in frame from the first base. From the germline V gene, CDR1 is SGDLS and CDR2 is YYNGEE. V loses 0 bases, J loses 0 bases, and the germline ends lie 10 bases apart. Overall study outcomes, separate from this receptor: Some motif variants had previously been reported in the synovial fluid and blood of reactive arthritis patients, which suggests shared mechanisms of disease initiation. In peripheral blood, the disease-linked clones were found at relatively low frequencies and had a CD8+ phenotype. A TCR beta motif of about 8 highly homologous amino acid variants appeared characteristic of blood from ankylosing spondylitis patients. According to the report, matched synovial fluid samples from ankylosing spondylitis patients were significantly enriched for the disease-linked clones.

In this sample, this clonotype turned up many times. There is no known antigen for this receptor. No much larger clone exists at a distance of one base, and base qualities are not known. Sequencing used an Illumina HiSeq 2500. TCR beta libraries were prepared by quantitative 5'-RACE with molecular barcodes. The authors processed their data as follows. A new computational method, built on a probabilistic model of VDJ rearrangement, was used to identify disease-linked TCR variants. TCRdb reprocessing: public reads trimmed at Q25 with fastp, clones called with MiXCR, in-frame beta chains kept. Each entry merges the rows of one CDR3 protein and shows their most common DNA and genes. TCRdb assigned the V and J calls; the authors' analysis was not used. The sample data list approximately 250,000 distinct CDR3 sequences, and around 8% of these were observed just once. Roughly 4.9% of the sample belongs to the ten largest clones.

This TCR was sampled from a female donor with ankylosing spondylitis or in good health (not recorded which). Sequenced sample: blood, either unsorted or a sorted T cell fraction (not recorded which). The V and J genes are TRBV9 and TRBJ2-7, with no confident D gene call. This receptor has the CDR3 CASSVGAFLSYEQYF. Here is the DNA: TGTGCCAGCAGCGTAGGAGCCTTTCTCTCCTACGAGCAGTACTTC. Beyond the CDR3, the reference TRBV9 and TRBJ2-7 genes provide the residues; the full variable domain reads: DSGVTQTPKHLITATGQRVTLRCSPRSGDLSVYWYQQSLDQGLQFLIQYYNGEERAKGNILERFSAQQFPDLHSELNLSSLELGDSALYFCASSVGAFLSYEQYFGPGTRLTVT.